Each of the 20 T cell receptor beta chains below was sequenced from the same sample in a study of OX40 agonist ivuxolimab in advanced cancers. Repertoires were generated with immunoSEQ multiplex PCR, while TCRdb's copy carries only in-frame clones and drops some. The sample contains about 80,000 clones, around 86% of which appear only once. The source was CD4+ or CD8+ T cells sorted from blood, collected in a trial of the OX40 agonist ivuxolimab. The receptors come from an adult with an advanced solid tumor such as melanoma, head and neck, liver or kidney cancer.

The chain combines TRBV30 with TRBJ2-5; perhaps TRBD2 as D (7 bases). This CDR3 has 14 amino acids. CDR1 and CDR2 (germline): GTSNPN, SVGIG (reference sequence). V was clipped by 0 bases and J by 3 bases, with 11 bases between them. CDR3: CAWSVRGAEETQYF. Written as DNA, the CDR3 is TGTGCCTGGAGTGTACGGGGGGCTGAAGAGACCCAGTACTTC.

The CDR3, as DNA: TGCGCCAGCAGCTTGGGAGAACTCTATGGCTACACCTTC. As protein: CASSLGELYGYTF. This rearrangement joins TRBV5-1 to TRBJ1-2; D not resolved. This CDR3 is built from 13 residues. Trimming took 0 bases from V and 4 from J, leaving 7 bases between them. Germline V gene data show CDR1 as SGHRS and CDR2 as YFSETQ.

This clone was counted between two and nine times. The V call is TRBV29-1, the J call TRBJ2-5; 9 nucleotides agree with TRBD1. The CDR3 is made up of 13 amino acids. The V and J ends lost 7 bases and 4 bases, in that order; junction bases with no gene match: 7. CDR1 SQVTM and CDR2 ANQGSEA come from the germline V gene. The CDR3 DNA sequence: TGCAGCGGGGGGGGACAGGGAGGAGAGACCCAGTACTTC. It encodes CSGGGQGGETQYF. Full variable domain (outside the CDR3, taken from reference TRBV29-1 and TRBJ2-5): SAVISQKPSRDICQRGTSLTIQCQVDSQVTMMFWYRQQPGQSLTLIATANQGSEATYESGFVIDKFPISRPNLTFSTLTVSNMSPEDSSIYLCSGGGQGGETQYFGPGTRLLVL.

The DNA for the CDR3 is TGTGCCAGCAGCGCGACTTGGGGGACCTATGGCTACACCTTC. Translating gives CASSATWGTYGYTF. J is TRBJ1-2 and V is TRBV6-1; maybe TRBD1 (5 bases). There are 14 residues in the CDR3. V was trimmed by 6 bases and J by 4 bases, leaving 15 bases between them. Germline V gene sequence: CDR1 MNHNS, CDR2 SASEGT.

The J gene is TRBJ2-2, the V gene TRBV2, with D perhaps being TRBD1 or TRBD2 (5 bases each). This CDR3 is 14 amino acids long. The germline V gene encodes CDR1 SNHLY and CDR2 FYNNEI. V lost 6 bases and J 7 bases, leaving 15 bases between the germline ends. The CDR3 sequence is CASRIAGRGGELFF. In DNA form, the CDR3 reads TGTGCCAGCAGGATAGCAGGGAGAGGCGGGGAGCTGTTTTTT.

The chain links TRBV14 to TRBJ2-7; 9 bases map to TRBD1. The CDR3 runs to 15 residues. V lost 4 bases, J lost 3 bases, and 7 bases stayed unmatched. Germline V gene lookup returns CDR1 SGHDN and CDR2 FVKESK. In DNA, the CDR3 is TGTGCCAGCAGCCGGGGACAGGGTTCTAACTACGAGCAGTACTTC. Protein: CASSRGQGSNYEQYF.

This chain links TRBV6-5 with TRBJ1-2; a weak D match, TRBD1 (5 bases). The V and J ends lost 2 bases and 8 bases respectively, with 21 bases between them. CDR1 is MNHEY and CDR2 is SVGAGI in the germline V gene. The CDR3 contains 16 residues. CDR3 sequence: CASSYTPGGGKGGYTF. In DNA form, the CDR3 reads TGTGCCAGCAGTTACACCCCCGGTGGGGGAAAGGGAGGCTACACCTTC.

The chain recombines TRBV28 with TRBJ2-7; possible D gene TRBD2, 6 bases. Trimming left V 3 bases short and J 1 base short, with 10 bases between. The V gene's germline CDR1 is MDHEN and CDR2 SYDVKM. This CDR3 has 14 residues. CDR3 sequence: CASSLSLASYEQYF. The CDR3 nucleotides are TGTGCCAGCAGTTTGAGCCTAGCGTCCTACGAGCAGTACTTC. The full variable domain, completed using reference TRBV28 and TRBJ2-7, is DVKVTQSSRYLVKRTGEKVFLECVQDMDHENMFWYRQDPGLGLRLIYFSYDVKMKEKGDIPEGYSVSREKKERFSLILESASTNQTSMYLCASSLSLASYEQYFGPGTRLTVT.

This chain links TRBV6-4 with TRBJ2-1; TRBD1 matches at 7 bases. CDR3 length: 14 residues. Germline loops: CDR1 MRHNA, CDR2 SNTAGT. V lost 2 bases, J lost 8 bases, and 6 bases stayed unmatched. CDR3 nucleotides: TGTGCCAGCAGTGACCCTTCGACAGGGTATGAGCAGTTCTTC. This translates into CASSDPSTGYEQFF.

V and J are TRBV6-1 and TRBJ2-7; TRBD1 matches 8 bases. V was clipped by 5 bases and J by 0 bases; unmatched bases: 6. The germline gives CDR1 MNHNS, CDR2 SASEGT. This CDR3 contains 15 residues. The CDR3 region is CASSPGQGSSYEQYV. Here the CDR3 DNA reads TGTGCCAGCAGTCCCGGACAGGGTAGCTCCTACGAGCAGTACGTC.

The rearrangement links TRBV7-9 to TRBJ2-5, with 7 bases lining up with TRBD2. J gave up 2 bases and V 3 bases, and 9 bases lay outside the gene matches. Germline values: CDR1 SEHNR, CDR2 FQNEAQ (reference sequence). CDR3 length: 16 amino acids. The CDR3 sequence is CASSFSPGRGQETQYF. CDR3 coding DNA: TGTGCCAGCAGCTTTTCCCCGGGGCGGGGGCAAGAGACCCAGTACTTC.

This sequence joins TRBV6-6 and TRBJ2-5; 8 bases align to TRBD2. Germline values: CDR1 MNHNY, CDR2 SVGAGI (reference sequence). V was pared by 6 bases and J by 0 bases, with 9 bases of the junction left unmatched. The CDR3 loop spans 16 amino acids. The CDR3 nucleotides read TGTGCCAGCAGGTCCGTAGCGGGGAGATACCAAGAGACCCAGTACTTC. This gives the protein CASRSVAGRYQETQYF.

The chain is built from TRBV5-4 and TRBJ1-2; D perhaps matches TRBD1 (5 bases). The germline V and J ends were trimmed by 0 bases and 5 bases, with 11 bases remaining between them. The CDR3 runs 14 residues. CDR1 is SGHNT, CDR2 YYREEE, per germline (reference sequence). The CDR3, as DNA: TGTGCCAGCAGCTTGGGGGGGACGGCTTATGGCTACACCTTC. Its protein product is CASSLGGTAYGYTF.

The V and J genes are TRBV5-1 and TRBJ2-1, with 10 bases fitting TRBD2. The germline CDR1 and CDR2 sequences are SGHRS and YFSETQ. The CDR3 consists of 16 residues. J was trimmed by 7 bases and V by 0 bases; bases with no gene match: 7. CDR3 amino acids: CASSLELAGSRNEQFF. The DNA for the CDR3 is TGCGCCAGCAGCTTGGAACTAGCGGGGTCTCGTAATGAGCAGTTCTTC.

The V and J genes are TRBV2 and TRBJ1-1; D remains ambiguous. Germline loops: CDR1 SNHLY, CDR2 FYNNEI. Between the trimmed V and J ends, which lost 3 bases and 1 base, there was a span of 9 bases. The CDR3 runs 14 residues. CDR3 loop: CASSDSRRNTEAFF. In nucleotides, the CDR3 is TGTGCCAGCAGTGACTCACGGAGGAACACTGAAGCTTTCTTT. Filled out from reference TRBV2 and TRBJ1-1, the complete variable domain reads EPEVTQTPSHQVTQMGQEVILRCVPISNHLYFYWYRQILGQKVEFLVSFYNNEISEKSEIFDDQFSVERPDGSNFTLKIRSTKLEDSAMYFCASSDSRRNTEAFFGQGTRLTVV.

The CDR3 DNA reads as TGTGCCACCAGCAGGACAGGGGGACAGCCCCAGCATTTT. Translating it yields CATSRTGGQPQHF. The J gene is TRBJ1-5, the V gene TRBV15; TRBD1 aligns across 9 bases. V lost 3 bases to trimming and J lost 7 bases; unmatched junction nucleotides: 1. Germline CDR1 LNHNV, CDR2 YYDKDF (reference sequence). The CDR3 spans 13 residues.

CDR3 protein: CASSARDRLLEAFF. CDR3 DNA: TGTGCCAGCAGCGCCCGGGACAGACTCCTTGAAGCTTTCTTT. The V call is TRBV13, the J call TRBJ1-1; 7 bases align to TRBD1. CDR3 size: 14 residues. Germline lookup yields CDR1 PRHDT and CDR2 FYEKMQ (reference sequence). The J segment lost 7 bases and the V segment lost 5 bases, leaving 10 bases of the junction unmatched.

The chain uses TRBV5-6 and TRBJ2-7, with D tentatively TRBD1 or TRBD2 (5 bases each). CDR1 is SGHDT, CDR2 YYEEEE, per germline. The V end lost 2 bases, the J end lost 2 bases, and 11 bases lay between the germline ends. The CDR3 extends over 14 amino acids. The CDR3 nucleotides read TGTGCCAGCAGCTTCGGGGCAGCGACCTACGAGCAGTACGTC. It yields the protein CASSFGAATYEQYV.

This clone was recorded once. This chain joins TRBV6-5 and TRBJ1-6; 7 bases align to TRBD1. The V and J ends lost 6 bases and 0 bases, in that order; junction bases with no gene match: 2. Germline V gene sequence: CDR1 MNHEY, CDR2 SVGAGI. The CDR3 length is 15 residues. The CDR3 DNA follows: TGTGCCAGCAGGACAGGGAGCTCCTATAATTCACCCCTCCACTTT. This sequence encodes CASRTGSSYNSPLHF.

V usage is TRBV5-1 and J usage is TRBJ1-2, with 8 bases identical to TRBD1. This CDR3 has 14 amino acids. V shed 5 bases and J 8 bases; nucleotides not matched to a gene: 11. Germline V lookup: CDR1 SGHRS, CDR2 YFSETQ. The CDR3 spells CASSLDRGLRGYTF. DNA of the CDR3: TGCGCCAGCAGTCTTGACAGGGGATTGCGCGGCTACACCTTC. Together with reference TRBV5-1 and TRBJ1-2, the CDR3 gives the full variable domain: KAGVTQTPRYLIKTRGQQVTLSCSPISGHRSVSWYQQTPGQGLQFLFEYFSETQRNKGNFPGRFSGRQFSNSRSEMNVSTLELGDSALYLCASSLDRGLRGYTFGSGTRLTVV.